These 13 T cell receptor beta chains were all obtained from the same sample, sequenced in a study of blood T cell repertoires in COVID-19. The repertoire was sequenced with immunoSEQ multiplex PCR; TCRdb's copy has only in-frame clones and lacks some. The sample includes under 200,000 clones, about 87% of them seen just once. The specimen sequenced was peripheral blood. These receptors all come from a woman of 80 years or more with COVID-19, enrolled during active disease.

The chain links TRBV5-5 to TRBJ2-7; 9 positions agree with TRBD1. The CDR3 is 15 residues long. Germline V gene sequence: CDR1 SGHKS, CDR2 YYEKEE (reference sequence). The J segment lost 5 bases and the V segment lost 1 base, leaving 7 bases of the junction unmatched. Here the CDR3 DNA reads TGTGCCAGCAGCTTGAGGGACAGGGATTTTGACGAGCAGTACTTC. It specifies CASSLRDRDFDEQYF.

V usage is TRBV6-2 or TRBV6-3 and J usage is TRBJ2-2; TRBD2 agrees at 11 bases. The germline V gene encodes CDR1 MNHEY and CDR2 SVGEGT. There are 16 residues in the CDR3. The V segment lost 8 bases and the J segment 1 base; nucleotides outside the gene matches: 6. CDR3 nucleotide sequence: TGTGCCAGCCGCCGACTAGCGGGAAAGAACACCGGGGAGCTGTTTTTT. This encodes CASRRLAGKNTGELFF.

This chain's CDR3 is CASSLGQSNTGELFF. In DNA, the CDR3 is TGCGCCAGCAGCTTGGGGCAGTCGAACACCGGGGAGCTGTTTTTT. This sequence joins TRBV5-1 and TRBJ2-2; D gene unclear. Trimming removed 0 bases at V and 0 bases at J, with 6 bases between. Per the germline V gene, CDR1 is SGHRS and CDR2 is YFSETQ. This CDR3 is 15 amino acids long. The variable domain in full, with the rest retrieved from reference TRBV5-1 and TRBJ2-2, is KAGVTQTPRYLIKTRGQQVTLSCSPISGHRSVSWYQQTPGQGLQFLFEYFSETQRNKGNFPGRFSGRQFSNSRSEMNVSTLELGDSALYLCASSLGQSNTGELFFGEGSRLTVL.

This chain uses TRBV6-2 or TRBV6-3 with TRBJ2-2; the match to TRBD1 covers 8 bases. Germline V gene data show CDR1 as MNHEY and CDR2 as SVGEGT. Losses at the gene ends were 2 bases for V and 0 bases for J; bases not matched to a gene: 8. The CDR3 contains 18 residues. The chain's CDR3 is CASSYNGQGSSNTGELFF. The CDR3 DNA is TGTGCCAGCAGTTACAACGGACAGGGATCTTCGAACACCGGGGAGCTGTTTTTT.

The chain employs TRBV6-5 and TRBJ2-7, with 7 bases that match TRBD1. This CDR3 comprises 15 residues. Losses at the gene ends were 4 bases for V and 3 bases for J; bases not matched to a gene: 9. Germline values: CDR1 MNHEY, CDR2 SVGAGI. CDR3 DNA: TGTGCCAGCAGTTCGCCGGGACAGAGTTTCTACGAGCAGTACTTC. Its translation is CASSSPGQSFYEQYF.

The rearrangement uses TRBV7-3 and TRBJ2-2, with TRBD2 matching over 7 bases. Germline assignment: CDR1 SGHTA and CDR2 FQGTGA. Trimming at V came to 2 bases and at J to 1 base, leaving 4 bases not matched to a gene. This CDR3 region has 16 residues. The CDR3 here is CASSLSGGRNTGELFF. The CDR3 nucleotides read TGTGCCAGCAGCTTATCGGGCGGGAGGAACACCGGGGAGCTGTTTTTT.

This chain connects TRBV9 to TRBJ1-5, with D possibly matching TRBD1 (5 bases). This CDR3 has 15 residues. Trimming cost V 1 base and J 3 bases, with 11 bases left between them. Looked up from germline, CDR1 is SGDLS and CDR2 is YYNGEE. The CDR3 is CASSVSGLVNQPQHF. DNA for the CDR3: TGTGCCAGCAGCGTATCAGGGTTGGTCAATCAGCCCCAGCATTTT.

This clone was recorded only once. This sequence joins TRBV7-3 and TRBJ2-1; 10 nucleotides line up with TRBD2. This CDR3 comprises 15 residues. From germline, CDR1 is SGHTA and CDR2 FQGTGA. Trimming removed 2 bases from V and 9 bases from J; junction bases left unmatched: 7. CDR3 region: CASSLELAGVGEQFF. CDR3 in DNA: TGTGCCAGCAGCTTAGAGCTAGCGGGAGTAGGTGAGCAGTTCTTC.

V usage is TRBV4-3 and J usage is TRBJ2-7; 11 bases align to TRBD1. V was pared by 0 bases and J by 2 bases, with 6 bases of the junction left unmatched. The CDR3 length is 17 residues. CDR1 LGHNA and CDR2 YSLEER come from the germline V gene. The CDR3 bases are TGCGCCAGCAGCCAAGATCCGGCGGGACAGGGGGCCTACGAGCAGTACTTC. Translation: CASSQDPAGQGAYEQYF.

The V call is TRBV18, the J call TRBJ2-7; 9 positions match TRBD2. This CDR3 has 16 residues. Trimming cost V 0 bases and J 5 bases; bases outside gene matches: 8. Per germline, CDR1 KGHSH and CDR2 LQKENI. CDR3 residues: CASSPPSSGKGDEQYF. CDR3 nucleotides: TGTGCCAGCTCACCACCGTCTAGCGGGAAAGGCGACGAGCAGTACTTC. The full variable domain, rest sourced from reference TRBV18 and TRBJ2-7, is NAGVMQNPRHLVRRRGQEARLRCSPMKGHSHVYWYRQLPEEGLKFMVYLQKENIIDESGMPKERFSAEFPKEGPSILRIQQVVRGDSAAYFCASSPPSSGKGDEQYFGPGTRLTVT.

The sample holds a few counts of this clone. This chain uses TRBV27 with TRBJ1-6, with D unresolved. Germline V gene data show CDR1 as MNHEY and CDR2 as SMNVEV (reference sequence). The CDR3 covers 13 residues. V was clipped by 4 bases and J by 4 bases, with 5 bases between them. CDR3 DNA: TGTGCCAGCAGTTCAGGATATAATTCACCCCTCCACTTT. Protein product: CASSSGYNSPLHF.

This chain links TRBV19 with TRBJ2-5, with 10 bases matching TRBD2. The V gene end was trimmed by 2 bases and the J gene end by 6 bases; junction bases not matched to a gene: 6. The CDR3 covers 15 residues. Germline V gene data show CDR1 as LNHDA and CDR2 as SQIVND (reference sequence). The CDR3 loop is CASSITLAGVQTQYF. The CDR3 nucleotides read TGTGCCAGTAGTATAACTCTAGCGGGAGTACAGACCCAGTACTTC.

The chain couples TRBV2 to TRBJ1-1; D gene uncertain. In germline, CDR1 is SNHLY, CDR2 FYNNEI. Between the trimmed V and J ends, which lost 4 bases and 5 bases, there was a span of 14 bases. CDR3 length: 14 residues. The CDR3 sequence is CASSVARGGTEAFF. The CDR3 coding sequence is TGTGCCAGCAGTGTCGCCCGGGGAGGAACTGAAGCTTTCTTT.